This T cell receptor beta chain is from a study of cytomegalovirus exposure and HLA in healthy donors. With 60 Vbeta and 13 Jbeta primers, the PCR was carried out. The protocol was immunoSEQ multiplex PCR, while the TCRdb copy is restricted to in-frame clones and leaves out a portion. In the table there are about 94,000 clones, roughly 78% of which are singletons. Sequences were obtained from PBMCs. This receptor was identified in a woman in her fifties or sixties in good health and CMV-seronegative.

The CDR3 DNA follows: TGCGCTTCGGGATGGGGGGAAGAGACCGGGGAGCTGTTTTTT. This sequence encodes CASGWGEETGELFF. The chain combines TRBV4-1 with TRBJ2-2, with a weak D call TRBD2 (6 bases). Germline assignment: CDR1 MGHRA and CDR2 YSYEKL. The CDR3 has 14 amino acids.